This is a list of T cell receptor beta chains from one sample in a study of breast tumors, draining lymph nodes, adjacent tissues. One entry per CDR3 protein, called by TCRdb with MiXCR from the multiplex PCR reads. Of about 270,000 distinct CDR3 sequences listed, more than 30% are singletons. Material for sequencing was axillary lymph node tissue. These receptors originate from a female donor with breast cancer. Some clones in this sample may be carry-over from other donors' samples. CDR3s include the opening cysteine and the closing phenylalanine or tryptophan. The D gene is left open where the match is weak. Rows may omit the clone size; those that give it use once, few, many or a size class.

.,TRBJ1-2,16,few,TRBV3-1,TGTGCCAGCAGCCAAGATTCAAGGGCGGCTAACTATGGCTACACCTTC,CASSQDSRAANYGYTF
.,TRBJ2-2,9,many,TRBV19,TGTGCCAGTAGCGGGGAGCTGTTTTTT,CASSGELFF
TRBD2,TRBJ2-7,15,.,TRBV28,TGTGCCAGCAGTGGCAGACTAGCGGGAGCCTACGAGCAGTACTTC,CASSGRLAGAYEQYF
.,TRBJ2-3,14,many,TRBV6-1,TGTGCCAGCACTGATGATGGGGGAAGGGCTACGCAGTATTTT,CASTDDGGRATQYF
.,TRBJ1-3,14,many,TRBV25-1,TGTGCCAGCAGTTCCCTGAGTTCTGGAAACACCATATATTTT,CASSSLSSGNTIYF
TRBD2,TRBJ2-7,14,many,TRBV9,TGTGCCAGCAGCGTAGTCGCGGGAGGGAGCGAGCAGTACTTC,CASSVVAGGSEQYF
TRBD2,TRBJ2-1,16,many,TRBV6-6,TGTGCCAGCAGTTACACCCGGACTAGCATCCACAATGAGCAGTTCTTC,CASSYTRTSIHNEQFF
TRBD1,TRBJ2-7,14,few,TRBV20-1,TGCAGTGCTAGGGACAGGGGATTATCCTCCGAGCAGTACTTC,CSARDRGLSSEQYF
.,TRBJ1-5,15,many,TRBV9,TGTGCCAGCAGCGTAGGCGGGGGCCCGAATCAGCCCCAGCATTTT,CASSVGGGPNQPQHF
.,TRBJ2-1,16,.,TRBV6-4,TGTGCCAGCAGTGACTCTGGGGGAGCTCGGTACAATGAGCAGTTCTTC,CASSDSGGARYNEQFF
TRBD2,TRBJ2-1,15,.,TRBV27,TGTGCCAGCAGTCCCAATGGGGGGGTGGGGGGTGAGCAGTTCTTC,CASSPNGGVGGEQFF
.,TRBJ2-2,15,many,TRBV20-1,TGCAGTGCTAGAGAGGACCTACCGAACACCGGGGAGCTGTTTTTT,CSAREDLPNTGELFF